This TCR beta chain was sequenced during a study of human thymus T cells. The study's findings and limits: Thymic as well as blood repertoires seemed to favor certain V and J genes unevenly. Related research has reported that thymic repertoires overlap highly among unrelated individuals.

Clones were sequenced by immunoSEQ multiplex PCR, and TCRdb holds only the in-frame ones, with some missing. Of 120,000 or so clones listed, about 94% are singletons. Thymus specimens were resections from corrective heart surgery. Healthy Finnish infants undergoing corrective surgery for congenital heart defects provided the donor material. A remark on this clone: Its antigen is still unknown.

Trimming shortened V by 1 base and J by 10 bases, and 21 bases separated the two germline ends. CDR3 length: 16 amino acids. Germline V gene sequence: CDR1 SGDLS, CDR2 YYNGEE. Sequencing used thymus tissue. The origin of this receptor is a boy younger than two with a congenital heart defect but otherwise immunologically healthy. The V gene is TRBV9, the J gene TRBJ2-1, with D perhaps assigned TRBD1 or TRBD2 (5 bases each). CDR3 amino acids: CASSVYLGTHPREQFF. The CDR3, as DNA: TGTGCCAGCAGCGTATACTTGGGGACCCACCCAAGGGAGCAGTTCTTC.